Following are 8 T cell receptor beta chains from one sample sequenced in a study of cytomegalovirus exposure and HLA in healthy donors. The PCR had 60 Vbeta and 13 Jbeta primers. The data were produced by immunoSEQ multiplex PCR, yet TCRdb's version contains in-frame clones alone and is incomplete. The table for this sample gives 56,000 or so clones. Sequencing used PBMCs. These receptors all stem from a female donor in good health and CMV-seronegative.

The genes are TRBV30 and TRBJ1-1, with 7 bases matching TRBD1. CDR1 is GTSNPN, CDR2 SVGIG, per germline (reference sequence). With V trimmed by 4 bases and J by 5 bases, 4 bases remained unmatched. The CDR3 consists of 12 residues. The CDR3: CAWNRQGTEAFF. The CDR3 nucleotides are TGTGCCTGGAATCGACAGGGAACTGAAGCTTTCTTT.

This sequence joins TRBV4-1 and TRBJ2-1; 9 bases agree with TRBD2. Germline V lookup: CDR1 MGHRA, CDR2 YSYEKL. V trimming: 3 bases; J trimming: 6 bases; junction bases outside the gene matches: 6. CDR3 length: 15 amino acids. CDR3 nucleotide sequence: TGCGCCAGCAGCCACCCGGGACTAGCCCTCAATGAGCAGTTCTTC. Translating gives CASSHPGLALNEQFF.

The chain links TRBV30 to TRBJ2-1; 11 bases align to TRBD2. CDR1 is GTSNPN and CDR2 is SVGIG in the germline V gene (reference sequence). The CDR3 has 14 amino acids. Trimming took 3 bases from V and 8 from J; bases not matched to a gene: 6. CDR3 protein: CAWRGTSGSHEQFF. In DNA form, the CDR3 reads TGTGCCTGGAGGGGTACTAGCGGGAGCCATGAGCAGTTCTTC.

CDR3: CASSAITDYGYTF. The CDR3 bases are TGTGCCAGTAGTGCGATTACAGACTATGGCTACACCTTC. This chain uses TRBV19 with TRBJ1-2; D not certain. The CDR3 is 13 residues long. The germline V gene has CDR1 LNHDA and CDR2 SQIVND (reference sequence). Trimming stripped 5 bases from V and 3 bases from J, with 10 bases between.

The chain couples TRBV9 to TRBJ2-3; possible D gene TRBD2, 6 bases. V lost 0 bases to trimming and J lost 2 bases, with 19 bases between them. From germline, CDR1 is SGDLS and CDR2 YYNGEE. The CDR3 runs 18 residues. CDR3 coding DNA: TGTGCCAGCAGCGTAGAGGGTAGCGGAGGCCGGCCCACAGATACGCAGTATTTT. Protein product: CASSVEGSGGRPTDTQYF.

The chain carries TRBV19 and TRBJ2-6; TRBD2 agrees at 8 bases. CDR3 length equals 17 residues. Trimming removed 5 bases from V and 0 bases from J; junction bases left unmatched: 6. Germline V gives CDR1 LNHDA, CDR2 SQIVND (reference sequence). The DNA for the CDR3 is TGTGCCAGTAGTGGGATAGCGGGGAGCTCTGGGGCCAACGTCCTGACTTTC. Its translation is CASSGIAGSSGANVLTF.

This sequence joins TRBV7-9 and TRBJ2-5; D is ambiguous. Trimming shortened V by 0 bases and J by 5 bases, and 13 bases separated the two germline ends. Germline V gene lookup returns CDR1 SEHNR and CDR2 FQNEAQ (reference sequence). The CDR3 loop spans 15 amino acids. The DNA of the CDR3 is TGTGCCAGCAGCTTAGCCGTTGGGCTTGAGGAGACCCAGTACTTC. Protein product: CASSLAVGLEETQYF.

The chain is built from TRBV19 and TRBJ2-5, with 8 bases fitting TRBD1. Looked up from germline, CDR1 is LNHDA and CDR2 is SQIVND (reference sequence). The CDR3 spans 15 residues. The V gene end was trimmed by 4 bases and the J gene end by 5 bases; junction bases not matched to a gene: 9. The CDR3 reads CASSNQGARVETQYF. As DNA, the CDR3 is TGTGCCAGTAGTAACCAGGGGGCGCGGGTTGAGACCCAGTACTTC.